The 18 T cell receptor beta chains presented below share a single source sample, sequenced in a study of regulatory T cells in long-lasting Graves disease. Stated time point: newly diagnosed GD, antithyroid drugs for less than 3 months. PBMC RNA served as the TCR library source. For TCR beta, libraries came from iRepertoire HTBI primers and Arm-PCR of CDR3 regions. MiXCR, run by TCRdb on the multiplex PCR reads, gives a single entry per CDR3 protein. The sample contains hundreds of thousands of distinct CDR3 sequences, under 20% of which appear only once. The sample was also linked to a second study, of T cells in Graves' hyperthyroidism and ophthalmopathy.

The specimen comprised peripheral blood mononuclear cells (PBMCs), sampled at new diagnosis, from a patient treated with antithyroid drugs. The receptor source for this set is a woman aged 30 to 39 with Graves disease.

This clonotype was counted a few times. The CDR3 nucleotides read TGTGCCAGCAGGCGGGCGGTCAAGTCTGAGCCCCAGCATTTT. It yields the protein CASRRAVKSEPQHF. The rearrangement joins TRBV28 to TRBJ1-5; D is uncertain. V dropped 6 bases and J dropped 8 bases, with 17 bases sitting between them. The CDR3 consists of 14 residues. Looked up from germline, CDR1 is MDHEN and CDR2 is SYDVKM.

The chain employs TRBV19 and TRBJ2-2, with TRBD1 matching over 9 bases. J was trimmed by 7 bases and V by 5 bases; bases with no gene match: 11. The CDR3 covers 16 residues. CDR1 and CDR2 (germline): LNHDA, SQIVND (reference sequence). In nucleotides, the CDR3 is TGTGCCAGTAGTCCTATCGACAGGGGGAAAGACGGGGAGCTGTTTTTT. Amino acids: CASSPIDRGKDGELFF.

This clonotype appeared many times. The chain couples TRBV19 to TRBJ1-2, with 9 bases matching TRBD1. J gave up 3 bases and V 7 bases, and 12 bases lay outside the gene matches. Looked up from germline, CDR1 is LNHDA and CDR2 is SQIVND (reference sequence). CDR3 length equals 16 residues. This chain's CDR3 is CASTDTNRGRHYGYTF. The CDR3 DNA reads as TGTGCCAGTACCGATACAAACAGGGGGCGGCACTATGGCTACACCTTC.

This clonotype was found many times. The CDR3 DNA follows: TGTGCCAGCAGCTTCGGACAGGGGATTCGAGAGACCCAGTACTTC. It translates to CASSFGQGIRETQYF. The chain joins TRBV7-9 to TRBJ2-5; 9 positions match TRBD1. Trimming at V came to 3 bases and at J to 4 bases, leaving 6 bases not matched to a gene. There are 15 residues in the CDR3. Germline loops: CDR1 SEHNR, CDR2 FQNEAQ (reference sequence). Complete variable domain (other parts from reference TRBV7-9 and TRBJ2-5): DTGVSQNPRHKITKRGQNVTFRCDPISEHNRLYWYRQTLGQGPEFLTYFQNEAQLEKSRLLSDRFSAERPKGSFSTLEIQRTEQGDSAMYLCASSFGQGIRETQYFGPGTRLLVL.

This clonotype has only one observation. The V call is TRBV9, the J call TRBJ2-2; tentatively, D is TRBD1 (5 bases). V dropped 0 bases and J dropped 7 bases, with 10 bases sitting between them. Germline V gene lookup returns CDR1 SGDLS and CDR2 YYNGEE. The CDR3 sequence is 14 residues long. CDR3: CASSVGQGVGELFF. The CDR3 DNA follows: TGTGCCAGCAGCGTAGGCCAGGGCGTCGGGGAGCTGTTTTTT.

This clonotype was recorded many times. V gene TRBV28 combines with J gene TRBJ2-7, with 7 bases lining up with TRBD1. Per germline, CDR1 MDHEN and CDR2 SYDVKM. The V and J ends lost 4 bases and 4 bases, in that order; junction bases with no gene match: 7. CDR3 length equals 14 residues. The CDR3 coding sequence is TGTGCCAGCAGTTACACGACAGGGTGGTACGAGCAGTACTTC. This encodes CASSYTTGWYEQYF. Full variable domain (missing parts from reference TRBV28 and TRBJ2-7): DVKVTQSSRYLVKRTGEKVFLECVQDMDHENMFWYRQDPGLGLRLIYFSYDVKMKEKGDIPEGYSVSREKKERFSLILESASTNQTSMYLCASSYTTGWYEQYFGPGTRLTVT.

This clonotype was counted between two and nine times. V gene TRBV7-2 combines with J gene TRBJ2-3, with D perhaps TRBD2 (5 bases). This CDR3 spans 14 amino acids. Trimming shortened V by 1 base and J by 8 bases, and 13 bases separated the two germline ends. Germline-derived CDR1 and CDR2 are SGHTA and FQGNSA. In nucleotides, the CDR3 is TGTGCCAGCAGCTTAGGGGCCCTAGGAGGTACGCAGTATTTT. Residues: CASSLGALGGTQYF.

This chain joins TRBV30 and TRBJ2-4; D is unresolved. The V and J ends lost 5 bases and 11 bases respectively, with 13 bases between them. The CDR3 totals 11 residues. The germline V gene encodes CDR1 GTSNPN and CDR2 SVGIG (reference sequence). CDR3 sequence: CAWETGQVQYF. The DNA of the CDR3 is TGTGCCTGGGAGACCGGTCAGGTTCAGTACTTC. Full variable domain (rest looked up from reference TRBV30 and TRBJ2-4): SQTIHQWPATLVQPVGSPLSLECTVEGTSNPNLYWYRQAAGRGLQLLFYSVGIGQISSEVPQNLSASRPQDRQFILSSKKLLLSDSGFYLCAWETGQVQYFGAGTRLSVL.

This clonotype has at least ten counts. The rearrangement links TRBV24-1 to TRBJ2-1; possible D gene TRBD1, 6 bases. Germline V gene lookup returns CDR1 KGHDR and CDR2 SFDVKD. Trimming shortened V by 9 bases and J by 4 bases, and 12 bases separated the two germline ends. CDR3 length: 13 residues. CDR3 DNA: TGTGCCACCGGCAAGACAGGTTACAATGAGCAGTTCTTC. Translated, it gives CATGKTGYNEQFF.

The chain has TRBV10-3 and TRBJ1-5; the D is unclear. The length of the CDR3 is 13 residues. The germline V gene has CDR1 ENHRY and CDR2 SYGVKD. Trimming left V 5 bases short and J 3 bases short, with 8 bases between. CDR3 DNA sequence: TGTGCCATCAGTCGAACTAACAATCAGCCCCAGCATTTT. It translates to CAISRTNNQPQHF.

This clonotype was observed at least ten times. V is TRBV2 and J is TRBJ1-1; D remains ambiguous. The CDR3 has 15 amino acids. Trimming pared 6 bases from V and 0 bases from J, leaving 14 bases between. Germline CDR1 and CDR2: SNHLY and FYNNEI. DNA for the CDR3: TGTGCCAGCAGGAAAGGACGGATTATGAACACTGAAGCTTTCTTT. Translating it yields CASRKGRIMNTEAFF.

This clonotype came up many times. The chain recombines TRBV2 with TRBJ2-7; 10 nucleotides agree with TRBD2. The V and J ends lost 7 bases and 5 bases, in that order; junction bases with no gene match: 11. CDR3 length: 15 amino acids. Germline-derived CDR1 and CDR2 are SNHLY and FYNNEI. The CDR3 region is CASTILAGVADEQYF. CDR3 bases: TGTGCCAGCACAATCCTAGCGGGAGTGGCGGACGAGCAGTACTTC.

This clonotype was recorded many times. The gene calls are TRBV6-1 and TRBJ2-4; D is ambiguous. V lost 0 bases, J lost 0 bases, and 9 bases lay in between. CDR1 is MNHNS and CDR2 is SASEGT in the germline V gene. The CDR3 totals 16 residues. The CDR3 loop reads CASSEALVQAKNIQYF. DNA of the CDR3: TGTGCCAGCAGTGAAGCCTTAGTACAAGCCAAAAACATTCAGTACTTC.

Ten or more counts support this clonotype. The chain uses TRBV24-1 and TRBJ1-2; D is unclear. The CDR3 loop spans 13 amino acids. Deletions cut 4 bases from V and 8 bases from J, with 13 bases between. Germline CDR1 and CDR2: KGHDR and SFDVKD. The chain's CDR3 is CATSDPTTYGYTF. The CDR3 DNA sequence: TGTGCCACCAGTGACCCGACGACCTACGGCTACACCTTC.

The sample holds many counts of this clonotype. The chain couples TRBV28 to TRBJ1-6, with 8 bases lining up with TRBD1. The CDR3 has 15 amino acids. Germline-derived CDR1 and CDR2 are MDHEN and SYDVKM. With V trimmed by 5 bases and J by 5 bases, 5 bases remained unmatched. The CDR3 coding sequence is TGTGCCAGCAGTGCAGGGGGCCCCGATAATTCACCCCTCCACTTT. This gives the protein CASSAGGPDNSPLHF.

This clonotype was picked up many times. The chain joins TRBV7-8 to TRBJ2-1; D is ambiguous. V shed 2 bases and J shed 3 bases, with 11 bases lying between them. This CDR3 spans 15 amino acids. Germline V CDR1 and CDR2: SGHVS, FQNEAQ. This CDR3 is CASSLITVYYNEQFF. CDR3 DNA sequence: TGTGCCAGCAGCTTAATAACAGTATACTACAATGAGCAGTTCTTC.

This clonotype has a handful of counts. The chain carries TRBV3-1 and TRBJ1-5; D is unresolved. This CDR3 has 15 residues. Germline loops: CDR1 LGHDT, CDR2 YNNKEL (reference sequence). V lost 2 bases, J lost 5 bases, and 13 bases lay in between. DNA of the CDR3: TGTGCCAGCAGCCAAACGGGGAGCCGTTATCAGCCCCAGCATTTT. Protein product: CASSQTGSRYQPQHF. Full variable domain (missing parts from reference TRBV3-1 and TRBJ1-5): DTAVSQTPKYLVTQMGNDKSIKCEQNLGHDTMYWYKQDSKKFLKIMFSYNNKELIINETVPNRFSPKSPDKAHLNLHINSLELGDSAVYFCASSQTGSRYQPQHFGDGTRLSIL.

The V and J genes are TRBV7-2 and TRBJ2-1; 13 bases agree with TRBD2. Per the germline V gene, CDR1 is SGHTA and CDR2 is FQGNSA. J lost 5 bases, V lost 3 bases, and 4 bases had no gene match. This CDR3 region has 16 residues. CDR3 nucleotides: TGTGCCAGCAGCTTTCGACTAGCGGGAGGCAACAATGAGCAGTTCTTC. This sequence encodes CASSFRLAGGNNEQFF. The entire variable domain, with the rest obtained from reference TRBV7-2 and TRBJ2-1, is as follows: GAGVSQSPSNKVTEKGKDVELRCDPISGHTALYWYRQSLGQGLEFLIYFQGNSAPDKSGLPSDRFSAERTGGSVSTLTIQRTQQEDSAVYLCASSFRLAGGNNEQFFGPGTRLTVL.